What follows are 21 T cell receptor beta chains derived from one specimen sequenced in a study of blood T cell repertoires in COVID-19. Repertoires were generated with immunoSEQ multiplex PCR, while TCRdb's copy carries only in-frame clones and drops some. The sample lists 200,000 to 250,000 clones, 85% to 90% occurring once. Sample: peripheral blood. These TCRs come from a man between 60 and 75 years old with acute or convalescent COVID-19.

The chain links TRBV30 to TRBJ1-6; 9 bases are a match to TRBD1. With 5 bases clipped from V and 10 bases from J, the junction kept 6 bases outside the gene matches. The CDR3 consists of 13 residues. Germline CDR1 GTSNPN, CDR2 SVGIG (reference sequence). The CDR3 reads CAWADRGNSPLHF. CDR3 nucleotides: TGTGCCTGGGCGGACAGGGGTAACTCACCCCTCCACTTT.

The CDR3 spells CASSLAGDRAGNTIYF. The CDR3 coding sequence is TGTGCCAGCAGCTTAGCCGGGGACAGGGCCGGAAACACCATATATTTT. The chain combines TRBV7-8 with TRBJ1-3; 9 bases are shared with TRBD1. This CDR3 region has 16 residues. V shed 0 bases and J 4 bases; nucleotides not matched to a gene: 4. Germline values: CDR1 SGHVS, CDR2 FQNEAQ.

The V call is TRBV2, the J call TRBJ1-5; possible D gene TRBD1, 6 bases. This CDR3 has 14 residues. The V and J ends lost 3 bases and 3 bases respectively, with 9 bases between them. Per the germline V gene, CDR1 is SNHLY and CDR2 is FYNNEI. The CDR3 nucleotides read TGTGCCAGCAGTGAGCAGGGGTTCAATCAGCCCCAGCATTTT. Protein product: CASSEQGFNQPQHF. Looking up the rest from reference TRBV2 and TRBJ1-5 gives the full variable domain: EPEVTQTPSHQVTQMGQEVILRCVPISNHLYFYWYRQILGQKVEFLVSFYNNEISEKSEIFDDQFSVERPDGSNFTLKIRSTKLEDSAMYFCASSEQGFNQPQHFGDGTRLSIL.

This clone was seen only once. The genes are TRBV4-3 and TRBJ2-3; no definite D call. Germline values: CDR1 LGHNA, CDR2 YSLEER. The V end lost 2 bases, the J end lost 3 bases, and 3 bases lay between the germline ends. The CDR3 covers 12 residues. Here the CDR3 reads CASSQSTDTQYF. CDR3 DNA: TGCGCCAGCAGCCAATCGACAGATACGCAGTATTTT.

This chain joins TRBV7-8 and TRBJ1-6; 7 nucleotides align to TRBD1. The CDR3 totals 13 residues. Germline V gene data show CDR1 as SGHVS and CDR2 as FQNEAQ. The V and J ends lost 9 bases and 9 bases, in that order; junction bases with no gene match: 8. This CDR3 is CASQDREGSPLHF. The CDR3 nucleotides are TGTGCCAGTCAAGACAGGGAAGGTTCACCCCTCCACTTT.

This chain joins TRBV11-2 and TRBJ2-3, with TRBD2 matching 7 bases. Germline CDR1 reads SGHAT; CDR2 reads FQNNGV. The ends lost 1 base at V and 8 bases at J; junction bases unmatched: 6. The CDR3 extends over 14 amino acids. CDR3 amino acids: CASSLGRSSGTQYF. In DNA form, the CDR3 reads TGTGCCAGCAGCTTAGGGAGGTCTAGCGGTACGCAGTATTTT. Full variable domain (rest looked up from reference TRBV11-2 and TRBJ2-3): EAGVAQSPRYKIIEKRQSVAFWCNPISGHATLYWYQQILGQGPKLLIQFQNNGVVDDSQLPKDRFSAERLKGVDSTLKIQPAKLEDSAVYLCASSLGRSSGTQYFGPGTRLTVL.

This chain uses TRBV14 with TRBJ1-2, with D hard to call. V gave up 2 bases and J gave up 2 bases, with 12 bases separating them. This CDR3 is built from 15 residues. Germline-derived CDR1 and CDR2 are SGHDN and FVKESK. The CDR3 nucleotides read TGTGCCAGCAGCCAATACGGGGAGGGCAACTATGGCTACACCTTC. Protein sequence: CASSQYGEGNYGYTF.

This sequence joins TRBV7-9 and TRBJ2-5; TRBD2 aligns across 11 bases. Trimming cost V 5 bases and J 3 bases; bases outside gene matches: 8. Germline CDR1 is SEHNR and CDR2 is FQNEAQ (reference sequence). CDR3 length equals 16 residues. The CDR3 nucleotides are TGTGCCAGCAGCGCCCGGACTAGCGGGTGGGAAGAGACCCAGTACTTC. Its translation: CASSARTSGWEETQYF.

The chain recombines TRBV28 with TRBJ2-7; weak D call: TRBD1 (6 bases). The V and J ends lost 3 bases and 3 bases respectively, with 18 bases between them. Looked up from germline, CDR1 is MDHEN and CDR2 is SYDVKM. This CDR3 contains 16 residues. CDR3 coding DNA: TGTGCCAGCAGTTTGGTGGGGGCACCTCGCGACTACGAGCAGTACTTC. This sequence encodes CASSLVGAPRDYEQYF.

The V gene is TRBV7-3, the J gene TRBJ2-1; TRBD1 agrees at 8 bases. V lost 5 bases, J lost 8 bases, and 8 bases stayed unmatched. Looked up from germline, CDR1 is SGHTA and CDR2 is FQGTGA. This CDR3 has 14 residues. The CDR3 is CASSKQGGDDEQFF. The CDR3 bases are TGTGCCAGCAGCAAACAGGGGGGTGACGATGAGCAGTTCTTC.

This rearrangement joins TRBV11-3 to TRBJ2-7, with 8 nucleotides matching TRBD1. Germline V gives CDR1 SGHNT, CDR2 YENEEA. The V gene end was trimmed by 1 base and the J gene end by 6 bases; junction bases not matched to a gene: 8. There are 15 residues in the CDR3. CDR3 amino acids: CASSLGRTGKGEQYF. The DNA of the CDR3 is TGTGCCAGCAGCTTAGGCCGGACAGGGAAAGGCGAGCAGTACTTC.

As regards this clone: The junction departs from the called germline gene at one end, perhaps through a read error. This chain connects TRBV7-7 to TRBJ2-2; tentatively, D is TRBD1 (5 bases). The CDR3 totals 13 residues. Germline CDR1 is SSHAT and CDR2 is FNYEAQ (reference sequence). In DNA form, the CDR3 reads TGTGCTAGCAGCTTAAGGGGATCCGGGGAGCTGTTTTTT. This codes for CASSLRGSGELFF. Looking up the rest from reference TRBV7-7 and TRBJ2-2 gives the full variable domain: GAGVSQSPRYKVTKRGQDVTLRCDPISSHATLYWYQQALGQGPEFLTYFNYEAQPDKSGLPSDRFSAERPEGSISTLTIQRTEQRDSAMYRCASSLRGSGELFFGEGSRLTVL.

This chain links TRBV6-5 with TRBJ1-6; 8 nucleotides align to TRBD1. The CDR3 totals 13 residues. Germline-derived CDR1 and CDR2 are MNHEY and SVGAGI. The junction had 4 bases not matched to a gene; V was cut back by 9 bases and J by 6 bases. This CDR3 is CASDRGANSPLHF. The DNA for the CDR3 is TGTGCCAGTGACAGGGGCGCTAATTCACCCCTCCACTTT.

The chain recombines TRBV29-1 with TRBJ2-1; D is possibly TRBD1 (6 bases). Trimming removed 3 bases from V and 6 bases from J, with 12 bases in between. Germline CDR1 reads SQVTM; CDR2 reads ANQGSEA. The CDR3 contains 13 residues. For the CDR3, the DNA is TGCAGCGTTGAGCCAGGGGTCTCCAATGAGCAGTTCTTC. Protein product: CSVEPGVSNEQFF.

This clone appeared a single time. In nucleotides, the CDR3 is TGTGCCAGCAGGCAGGGAAGTGGAAACACCATATATTTT. Translated, it gives CASRQGSGNTIYF. This rearrangement joins TRBV28 to TRBJ1-3, with D perhaps matching TRBD1 (5 bases). From germline, CDR1 is MDHEN and CDR2 SYDVKM. Trimming took off 6 bases at V and 3 bases at J, with 9 bases between the two ends. The CDR3 length is 13 residues.

The chain links TRBV30 to TRBJ1-1; D may be TRBD1 (6 bases). With 2 bases removed from V and 4 bases from J, the gap between germline ends came to 14 bases. The CDR3 is 14 amino acids. Looked up from germline, CDR1 is GTSNPN and CDR2 is SVGIG (reference sequence). CDR3 DNA: TGTGCCTGGAGTAAACCGGGACAAGGCACTGAAGCTTTCTTT. It specifies CAWSKPGQGTEAFF.

The rearrangement joins TRBV6-1 to TRBJ1-5, with no clear D. The CDR3 totals 16 residues. V lost 2 bases, J lost 2 bases, and 13 bases lay in between. CDR1 MNHNS and CDR2 SASEGT come from the germline V gene. CDR3 residues: CASSERGEYGNQPQHF. CDR3 in DNA: TGTGCCAGCAGTGAACGCGGGGAATATGGCAATCAGCCCCAGCATTTT.

The V gene is TRBV24-1, the J gene TRBJ2-2, with 11 bases lining up with TRBD2. This CDR3 spans 19 amino acids. Germline V gives CDR1 KGHDR, CDR2 SFDVKD. V shed 3 bases and J 3 bases; nucleotides not matched to a gene: 11. CDR3 amino acids: CATSDRGVAGGLDTGELFF. The CDR3, as DNA: TGTGCCACCAGTGATCGAGGAGTAGCGGGAGGGTTGGACACCGGGGAGCTGTTTTTT.

The CDR3 loop reads CASRGGGQGGPYNEQFF. Here the CDR3 DNA reads TGTGCCAGTAGGGGAGGAGGACAGGGAGGTCCCTACAATGAGCAGTTCTTC. This chain links TRBV19 with TRBJ2-1, with 8 bases identical to TRBD1. The germline V gene encodes CDR1 LNHDA and CDR2 SQIVND (reference sequence). The CDR3 has 17 amino acids. Losses at the gene ends were 6 bases for V and 2 bases for J; bases not matched to a gene: 12.

This clone was seen repeatedly, ten times or more. The CDR3 region is CASSTDREIVVRTGELFF. CDR3 DNA sequence: TGTGCCAGCAGCACAGACAGGGAGATTGTAGTTCGCACCGGGGAGCTGTTTTTT. This chain connects TRBV5-4 to TRBJ2-2; TRBD1 matches at 7 bases. After removal of 4 bases from V and 4 bases from J, the junction contained 16 bases not matched to a gene. Per germline, CDR1 SGHNT and CDR2 YYREEE (reference sequence). The CDR3 length is 18 residues.

CDR3 DNA: TGTGCCTGGAGTGTACGAGTAGCCTCTGGAAACACCATATATTTT. It specifies CAWSVRVASGNTIYF. The genes are TRBV30 and TRBJ1-3, with D uncertain. The CDR3 consists of 15 residues. Per the germline V gene, CDR1 is GTSNPN and CDR2 is SVGIG (reference sequence). Between the trimmed V and J ends, which lost 0 bases and 0 bases, there was a span of 9 bases.